Shown below are 25 T cell receptor beta chains from a single sample sequenced in a study of cytomegalovirus exposure and HLA in healthy donors. Primers: 60 Vbeta forward and 13 Jbeta reverse. The data were produced by immunoSEQ multiplex PCR, yet TCRdb's version contains in-frame clones alone and is incomplete. The profile covers about 98,000 clones, with about 74% appearing a single time and under 2% taken by the ten largest. The sample was PBMCs. These receptors all stem from a male donor in good health and CMV-seronegative.

The CDR3 loop reads CASSLATESNQPQHF. The CDR3 DNA follows: TGTGCCAGCAGCTTAGCGACAGAAAGTAATCAGCCCCAGCATTTT. V is TRBV7-8 and J is TRBJ1-5; tentative D call: TRBD1 (5 bases). Between the trimmed V and J ends, which lost 0 bases and 4 bases, there was a span of 10 bases. The CDR3 runs 15 residues. Germline CDR1 reads SGHVS; CDR2 reads FQNEAQ. Looking up the rest from reference TRBV7-8 and TRBJ1-5 gives the full variable domain: GAGVSQSPRYKVAKRGQDVALRCDPISGHVSLFWYQQALGQGPEFLTYFQNEAQLDKSGLPSDRFFAERPEGSVSTLKIQRTQQEDSAVYLCASSLATESNQPQHFGDGTRLSIL.

The chain joins TRBV30 to TRBJ2-7; 8 nucleotides agree with TRBD2. The germline CDR1 and CDR2 sequences are GTSNPN and SVGIG (reference sequence). With 0 bases clipped from V and 7 bases from J, the junction kept 8 bases outside the gene matches. This CDR3 region has 14 residues. The CDR3 DNA follows: TGTGCCTGGAGTGTAGTCGGCGGGAGGAGTGAGCAGTACTTC. Encoded protein: CAWSVVGGRSEQYF.

This clone was observed a handful of times. This rearrangement joins TRBV19 to TRBJ1-5, with D perhaps TRBD1 (5 bases). The germline V gene encodes CDR1 LNHDA and CDR2 SQIVND (reference sequence). The CDR3 contains 16 residues. V gave up 5 bases and J gave up 0 bases, with 14 bases separating them. CDR3 sequence: CASSVRGGVSNQPQHF. DNA for the CDR3: TGTGCCAGTAGTGTTAGGGGAGGAGTTAGCAATCAGCCCCAGCATTTT.

The chain recombines TRBV27 with TRBJ2-6, with D perhaps matching TRBD2 (5 bases). The V end was cut by 2 bases, the J end by 4 bases, with 15 bases between. CDR3 length: 17 amino acids. Germline CDR1 reads MNHEY; CDR2 reads SMNVEV (reference sequence). CDR3 DNA: TGTGCCAGCAGTTTAGGGCGGCTCACGGGGGGGGCCAACGTCCTGACTTTC. This encodes CASSLGRLTGGANVLTF.

This clone was seen a handful of times. The chain employs TRBV4-2 and TRBJ2-4; 14 nucleotides align to TRBD2. The V gene end was trimmed by 4 bases and the J gene end by 7 bases; junction bases not matched to a gene: 6. Germline V gene lookup returns CDR1 LGHNA and CDR2 YNFKEQ. This CDR3 is built from 16 residues. The CDR3 DNA reads TGTGCCAGCAGCCCAAAGGGACTAGCGGGAGTTAACATTCAGTACTTC. It encodes CASSPKGLAGVNIQYF.

The count of this clone is one. The chain employs TRBV5-1 and TRBJ2-3; TRBD2 aligns across 10 bases. This CDR3 spans 14 amino acids. Trimming removed 8 bases from V and 5 bases from J; junction bases left unmatched: 8. Germline V CDR1 and CDR2: SGHRS, YFSETQ. The chain's CDR3 is CASSLAGVGDTQYF. Here the CDR3 DNA reads TGCGCCAGTAGTCTAGCGGGAGTGGGAGATACGCAGTATTTT.

This chain connects TRBV6-5 to TRBJ1-1, with 7 bases that match TRBD1. Germline V gives CDR1 MNHEY, CDR2 SVGAGI. The junction had 3 bases not matched to a gene; V was cut back by 2 bases and J by 0 bases. The CDR3 has 15 residues. The CDR3 coding sequence is TGTGCCAGCAGTTACGTGGACAGGCTGAACACTGAAGCTTTCTTT. This sequence encodes CASSYVDRLNTEAFF.

This chain connects TRBV4-2 to TRBJ2-3, with 9 bases lining up with TRBD2. The CDR3 is 14 amino acids. Per the germline V gene, CDR1 is LGHNA and CDR2 is YNFKEQ. Trimming took 4 bases from V and 6 from J; bases not matched to a gene: 5. In nucleotides, the CDR3 is TGTGCCAGCAGCCCTCTAGCGGGAAGGGATACGCAGTATTTT. Encoded protein: CASSPLAGRDTQYF.

The chain recombines TRBV7-3 with TRBJ2-1, with 13 bases lining up with TRBD2. The germline V gene has CDR1 SGHTA and CDR2 FQGTGA. Trimming at V came to 2 bases and at J to 9 bases, leaving 4 bases not matched to a gene. This CDR3 has 15 amino acids. CDR3 sequence reads: CASSLGLAGVSEQFF. CDR3 nucleotides: TGTGCCAGCAGCTTAGGACTAGCGGGAGTATCTGAGCAGTTCTTC. Full variable domain (missing parts from reference TRBV7-3 and TRBJ2-1): GAGVSQTPSNKVTEKGKYVELRCDPISGHTALYWYRQSLGQGPEFLIYFQGTGAADDSGLPNDRFFAVRPEGSVSTLKIQRTERGDSAVYLCASSLGLAGVSEQFFGPGTRLTVL.

The J gene is TRBJ2-5, the V gene TRBV30, with a possible D match to TRBD1 (6 bases). Trimming removed 4 bases at V and 11 bases at J, with 17 bases between. The CDR3 contains 12 residues. Germline CDR1 and CDR2: GTSNPN and SVGIG (reference sequence). CDR3 in DNA: TGTGCCTGGAACCTGGCGAGGGGGAAGCAGTACTTC. It encodes CAWNLARGKQYF.

The CDR3 sequence: CATMGRRNEQFF. As DNA, the CDR3 is TGTGCCACAATGGGGAGGAGGAATGAGCAGTTCTTC. V is TRBV5-4 and J is TRBJ2-1; D might be TRBD2 (6 bases). Trimming shortened V by 9 bases and J by 7 bases, and 14 bases separated the two germline ends. The CDR3 extends over 12 amino acids. Germline loops: CDR1 SGHNT, CDR2 YYREEE (reference sequence).

This clone has only one observation. The V call is TRBV10-3, the J call TRBJ1-5; 7 bases fit TRBD1. Germline V CDR1 and CDR2: ENHRY, SYGVKD. The CDR3 runs to 16 residues. V shed 0 bases and J 3 bases; nucleotides not matched to a gene: 5. The CDR3 spells CAISESAGTVNQPQHF. CDR3 in DNA: TGTGCCATCAGTGAGTCGGCAGGGACAGTCAATCAGCCCCAGCATTTT.

The V call is TRBV18, the J call TRBJ2-7, with D possibly being TRBD2 (5 bases). The V and J ends lost 4 bases and 0 bases respectively, with 16 bases between them. From germline, CDR1 is KGHSH and CDR2 LQKENI. CDR3 length: 16 amino acids. The CDR3 DNA reads as TGTGCCAGCTCACTAGGCCCGCGAGGGAGCTCCTACGAGCAGTACTTC. It is translated as CASSLGPRGSSYEQYF.

V gene TRBV18 combines with J gene TRBJ1-2; 10 bases are a match to TRBD1. This CDR3 has 17 amino acids. Germline assignment: CDR1 KGHSH and CDR2 LQKENI. With 1 base clipped from V and 0 bases from J, the junction kept 5 bases outside the gene matches. The CDR3, as DNA: TGTGCCAGCTCACCACAGGGGACAGGGGCTTCTAACTATGGCTACACCTTC. Translated, it gives CASSPQGTGASNYGYTF.

The chain couples TRBV5-8 to TRBJ2-7, with a tentative D call TRBD2 (6 bases). The CDR3 runs 16 residues. Germline CDR1 is SGHTS and CDR2 is YDEGEE. Trimming cost V 2 bases and J 3 bases, with 18 bases left between them. The CDR3: CASSLITGGALYEQYF. CDR3 coding DNA: TGTGCCAGCAGCTTAATCACAGGAGGGGCGCTCTACGAGCAGTACTTC. The whole variable domain, filled in from reference TRBV5-8 and TRBJ2-7, reads EAGVTQSPTHLIKTRGQQATLRCSPISGHTSVYWYQQALGLGLQFLLWYDEGEERNRGNFPPRFSGRQFPNYSSELNVNALELEDSALYLCASSLITGGALYEQYFGPGTRLTVT.

In its sample, this clone was seen a few times. The chain employs TRBV28 and TRBJ1-1; 8 nucleotides match TRBD1. With 6 bases clipped from V and 7 bases from J, the junction kept 16 bases outside the gene matches. The germline V gene encodes CDR1 MDHEN and CDR2 SYDVKM. CDR3 size: 16 residues. CDR3 coding DNA: TGTGCCAGCAGGCCCCTTTCGTTGACAGGGGTCCGTGAAGCTTTCTTT. Translation: CASRPLSLTGVREAFF. The full variable domain, in which reference TRBV28 and TRBJ1-1 provide the parts outside the CDR3, is DVKVTQSSRYLVKRTGEKVFLECVQDMDHENMFWYRQDPGLGLRLIYFSYDVKMKEKGDIPEGYSVSREKKERFSLILESASTNQTSMYLCASRPLSLTGVREAFFGQGTRLTVV.

The chain is built from TRBV7-9 and TRBJ1-4, with D tentatively TRBD1 (6 bases). Germline lookup yields CDR1 SEHNR and CDR2 FQNEAQ (reference sequence). The ends were cut back, 5 bases at V and 7 bases at J, with 20 bases in the middle. The CDR3 spans 16 residues. The CDR3 region is CASSPGIYREGEKLFF. In DNA, the CDR3 is TGTGCCAGCAGCCCCGGAATTTACAGGGAGGGTGAAAAACTGTTTTTT.

The chain couples TRBV4-1 to TRBJ1-2; D call uncertain. Trimming left V 0 bases short and J 8 bases short, with 13 bases between. The CDR3 spans 14 residues. Germline assignment: CDR1 MGHRA and CDR2 YSYEKL. The DNA of the CDR3 is TGCGCCAGCAGCCAAGAGATCTCGGGGTGGGGCTACACCTTC. Protein: CASSQEISGWGYTF.

The rearrangement joins TRBV5-6 to TRBJ2-1; no clear D. There are 13 residues in the CDR3. CDR1 and CDR2 (germline): SGHDT, YYEEEE. Trimming stripped 4 bases from V and 9 bases from J, with 14 bases between. CDR3: CASSLFHQAEQFF. CDR3 DNA sequence: TGTGCCAGCAGCCTCTTCCATCAGGCTGAGCAGTTCTTC.

The rearrangement links TRBV7-9 to TRBJ2-1, with 14 bases fitting TRBD2. The CDR3 is 15 residues long. The germline gives CDR1 SEHNR, CDR2 FQNEAQ (reference sequence). Trimming removed 4 bases from V and 12 bases from J; junction bases left unmatched: 8. The DNA for the CDR3 is TGTGCCAGCAGCTCGGGACTAGCGGGAGAAGGTAGGCAGTTCTTC. As protein: CASSSGLAGEGRQFF.

The rearrangement joins TRBV7-4 to TRBJ1-2; the D is unclear. Trimming removed 4 bases from V and 10 bases from J, with 4 bases in between. The germline CDR1 and CDR2 sequences are SGHVT and SQSDAQ. This CDR3 spans 9 amino acids. The DNA for the CDR3 is TGTGCCAGCAGCTGTCTCTACACCTTC. Protein sequence: CASSCLYTF. The whole variable domain, remainder taken from reference TRBV7-4 and TRBJ1-2, is GAGVSQSPRYKVAKRGRDVALRCDSISGHVTLYWYRQTLGQGSEVLTYSQSDAQRDKSGRPSGRFSAERPERSVSTLKIQRTEQGDSAVYLCASSCLYTFGSGTRLTVV.

The chain uses TRBV27 and TRBJ1-4, with 8 positions matching TRBD1. The CDR3 is 14 amino acids. The V and J ends lost 6 bases and 4 bases, in that order; junction bases with no gene match: 4. CDR1 is MNHEY, CDR2 SMNVEV, per germline (reference sequence). This CDR3 is CASRTGQDNEKLFF. The CDR3 region has the DNA TGTGCCAGCAGGACGGGACAGGATAATGAAAAACTGTTTTTT.

V usage is TRBV7-2 and J usage is TRBJ1-5, with D possibly being TRBD1 (5 bases). The CDR3 spans 16 residues. The germline V and J ends were trimmed by 2 bases and 0 bases, with 11 bases remaining between them. Germline-derived CDR1 and CDR2 are SGHTA and FQGNSA. CDR3 protein: CASSLLDRYSNQPQHF. CDR3 DNA: TGTGCCAGCAGCTTATTAGACAGATATAGCAATCAGCCCCAGCATTTT. The entire variable domain, with the rest obtained from reference TRBV7-2 and TRBJ1-5, is as follows: GAGVSQSPSNKVTEKGKDVELRCDPISGHTALYWYRQSLGQGLEFLIYFQGNSAPDKSGLPSDRFSAERTGGSVSTLTIQRTQQEDSAVYLCASSLLDRYSNQPQHFGDGTRLSIL.

This clone came up a few times. A junction end diverges from the germline sequence, so it may reflect a read error. J is TRBJ2-1 and V is TRBV5-1; D gene unclear. The CDR3 is 12 residues long. Per germline, CDR1 SGHRS and CDR2 YFSETQ. CDR3 in DNA: TGCGCCAGCAGCTTGGGCTACGATGAGCAGTTCTTC. Its protein is CASSLGYDEQFF.

The rearrangement joins TRBV4-3 to TRBJ1-1, with a possible D match to TRBD1 (5 bases). V was cut by 0 bases and J by 3 bases, with 14 bases left in between. The germline gives CDR1 LGHNA, CDR2 YSLEER. CDR3 length equals 16 residues. The CDR3 nucleotides are TGCGCCAGCAGCCAAGAGGTGGGTCAAGGGGACACTGAAGCTTTCTTT. Protein: CASSQEVGQGDTEAFF.